This T cell receptor beta chain emerged from a study of human T cells and chemical hapten exposure. On the study more broadly: Patch tests put 0.01% DPC on the upper back, read at 6 days.

Germline V gene sequence: CDR1 MDHEN, CDR2 SYDVKM. The CDR3 has 14 residues. The V end lost 4 bases, the J end lost 6 bases, and 16 bases lay between the germline ends. This clonotype was counted at least ten times. Its antigen remains unknown. This sample's time point: patch test 1, 2 weeks after DPC sensitization. Indicated treatment: therapeutic diphenylcyclopropenone sensitization with weekly scalp DPC. Points from the study as a whole: DPC sensitization produced no change in TCRs with frequency above 1 in 1000. Donors' alopecia may make their immune response differ from healthy people's.

In the original workflow: The median was roughly 91,000 TCRs per sample, ranging about 23,224 to 690,600. TCRdb re-analysed the RACE reads in MiXCR, keeping a single row per CDR3 protein. The V and J calls were determined by TCRdb, not by the authors. The sample holds 95,000 to 150,000 distinct CDR3 sequences, approximately 13% seen once. The material sequenced was whole blood, taken in connection with sensitization to the hapten diphenylcyclopropenone (DPC). V gene TRBV28 combines with J gene TRBJ2-7; D remains unclear. The clonotype originates from a man younger than 30 with alopecia areata. Some clones in this sample may be carry-over from other donors' samples. Here the CDR3 reads CASSSHLSSSEQYF. In nucleotides, the CDR3 is TGTGCCAGCAGTTCCCACCTCTCATCAAGCGAGCAGTACTTC.